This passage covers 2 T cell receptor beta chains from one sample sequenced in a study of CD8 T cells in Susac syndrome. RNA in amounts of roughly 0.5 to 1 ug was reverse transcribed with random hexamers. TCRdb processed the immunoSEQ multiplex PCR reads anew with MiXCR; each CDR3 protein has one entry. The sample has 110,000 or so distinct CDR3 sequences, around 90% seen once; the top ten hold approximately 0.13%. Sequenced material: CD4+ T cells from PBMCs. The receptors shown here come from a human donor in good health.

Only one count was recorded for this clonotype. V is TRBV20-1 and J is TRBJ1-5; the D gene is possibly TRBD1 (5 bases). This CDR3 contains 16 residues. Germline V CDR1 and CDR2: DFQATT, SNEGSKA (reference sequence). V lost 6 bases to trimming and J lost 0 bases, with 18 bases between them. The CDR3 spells CSAIAGDRLSNQPQHF. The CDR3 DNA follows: TGCAGTGCCATTGCCGGGGACCGACTTAGCAATCAGCCCCAGCATTTT.

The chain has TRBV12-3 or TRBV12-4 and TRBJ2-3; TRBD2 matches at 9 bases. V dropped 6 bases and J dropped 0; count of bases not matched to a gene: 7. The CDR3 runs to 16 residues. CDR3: CASRPGTSFSTDTQYF. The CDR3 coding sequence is TGTGCCAGCAGGCCCGGGACTAGCTTTAGCACAGATACGCAGTATTTT.